A selection of T cell receptor beta chains follows, all from one sample in a study of T cell repertoires in cytomegalovirus infection. TCRdb fed the reads into MiXCR, producing one record per CDR3 protein. The sample shows around 530,000 distinct CDR3 sequences, around 27% of them seen only once. Sequenced material: PBMCs. These TCRs come from a human donor in good health (CMV status not recorded). Some clones in this sample may be carry-over from other donors' samples. Both conserved end residues are part of each CDR3. A D gene is named only where the DNA matches it firmly. Clone size is given for some rows only: seen once, a few or many times, or a class if the clone is expanded.

d_gene: .
v_gene: TRBV28
j_gene: TRBJ2-5
abundance: .
CDR3nt: TGTGCCAGCACGGGTGGGCACGACCAAGAGACCCAGTACTTC
CDR3aa: CASTGGHDQETQYF

d_gene: TRBD1
v_gene: TRBV6-5
j_gene: TRBJ2-7
abundance: few
CDR3nt: TGTGCCAGCAGTCTTGGCAGGGGGAACACCTACGAGCAGTACTTC
CDR3aa: CASSLGRGNTYEQYF

d_gene: .
v_gene: TRBV27
j_gene: TRBJ1-2
abundance: .
CDR3nt: TGTGCCAGCAGAATAACAGGGTCAGCTAACTATGGCTACACCTTC
CDR3aa: CASRITGSANYGYTF

d_gene: TRBD2
v_gene: TRBV14
j_gene: TRBJ2-1
abundance: .
CDR3nt: TGTGCCAGCAGCCAAGTAGTAGCGGGAAGAAACTACAATGAGCAGTTCTTC
CDR3aa: CASSQVVAGRNYNEQFF

d_gene: .
v_gene: TRBV5-1
j_gene: TRBJ1-4
abundance: few
CDR3nt: TGCGCCAGCAGAGACGACAGGACCTCGAGTGAAAAACTGTTTTTT
CDR3aa: CASRDDRTSSEKLFF

d_gene: TRBD1
v_gene: TRBV28
j_gene: TRBJ2-1
abundance: few
CDR3nt: TGTGCCAGCAGTCGGGACAGCTTCAATGAGCAGTTCTTC
CDR3aa: CASSRDSFNEQFF

d_gene: TRBD1
v_gene: TRBV11-2
j_gene: TRBJ2-4
abundance: .
CDR3nt: TGTGCCAGCAGCTTACGGGGATGGACAGGGGTAGCCAAAAACATTCAGTACTTC
CDR3aa: CASSLRGWTGVAKNIQYF

d_gene: .
v_gene: TRBV7-2
j_gene: TRBJ2-5
abundance: .
CDR3nt: TGTGCCAGCAGCTTAGACGCGGTCCCGGAGACCCAGTACTTC
CDR3aa: CASSLDAVPETQYF

d_gene: .
v_gene: TRBV20-1
j_gene: TRBJ1-1
abundance: few
CDR3nt: TGCAGTGCCCCGGCCTCAAACACTGAAGCTTTCTTT
CDR3aa: CSAPASNTEAFF

d_gene: TRBD2
v_gene: TRBV9
j_gene: TRBJ2-3
abundance: .
CDR3nt: TGTGCCAGCAGCGTAGCAACTAGCGGGAGCCCAAGCACAGATACGCAGTATTTT
CDR3aa: CASSVATSGSPSTDTQYF

d_gene: .
v_gene: TRBV7-2
j_gene: TRBJ2-7
abundance: many
CDR3nt: TGTGCCAGCAGCAGGGACGGCTACGAGCAGTACTTC
CDR3aa: CASSRDGYEQYF

d_gene: .
v_gene: TRBV28
j_gene: TRBJ2-1
abundance: .
CDR3nt: TGTGCCAGCAGCTCGCCGGGACTCGGGATAGATGAGCAGTTCTTC
CDR3aa: CASSSPGLGIDEQFF

d_gene: .
v_gene: TRBV4-3
j_gene: TRBJ2-2
abundance: few
CDR3nt: TGCGCCAGCAGCCAAGCTACCTGGGCCTCGAACACCGGGGAGCTGTTTTTT
CDR3aa: CASSQATWASNTGELFF

d_gene: TRBD1
v_gene: TRBV20-1
j_gene: TRBJ1-5
abundance: .
CDR3nt: TGCAGTGCTCTAAGACAGGGGGCGGAGAATCAGCCCCAGCATTTT
CDR3aa: CSALRQGAENQPQHF

d_gene: .
v_gene: TRBV9
j_gene: TRBJ2-1
abundance: few
CDR3nt: TGTGCCAGCAGCGTTAATGGAAATGAGCAGTTCTTC
CDR3aa: CASSVNGNEQFF

d_gene: .
v_gene: TRBV12-3/TRBV12-4
j_gene: TRBJ1-2
abundance: once
CDR3nt: TGTGCCAGCTGGAGCGGAACGATCTATGGCTACGCCTTC
CDR3aa: CASWSGTIYGYAF

d_gene: TRBD2
v_gene: TRBV28
j_gene: TRBJ2-3
abundance: .
CDR3nt: TGTGCCAGCAGTTTATTCGCGGCGGGAGTGGCGGATACGCAGTATTTT
CDR3aa: CASSLFAAGVADTQYF

d_gene: TRBD2
v_gene: TRBV6-2/TRBV6-3
j_gene: TRBJ2-1
abundance: .
CDR3nt: TGTGCCAGCACCCCCGGCGCGGGAGGGATTTACAATGAGCAGTTCTTC
CDR3aa: CASTPGAGGIYNEQFF

d_gene: .
v_gene: TRBV29-1
j_gene: TRBJ2-1
abundance: .
CDR3nt: TGCAGCGTTGAGCCGCCATACTCCTACAATGAGCAGTTCTTC
CDR3aa: CSVEPPYSYNEQFF

d_gene: .
v_gene: TRBV6-5
j_gene: TRBJ2-6
abundance: .
CDR3nt: TGTGTTTCAGCAATGGGGTTTAGGACCTTTGGGGCCAACGTCCTGACTTTC
CDR3aa: CVSAMGFRTFGANVLTF

d_gene: TRBD2
v_gene: TRBV4-3
j_gene: TRBJ2-3
abundance: .
CDR3nt: TGCGCCAGCAGCCAAGATCTTACTAGCGGATATCACACAGATACGCAGTATTTT
CDR3aa: CASSQDLTSGYHTDTQYF

d_gene: .
v_gene: TRBV4-1
j_gene: TRBJ2-1
abundance: .
CDR3nt: TGCGCCAGCAGCCAATCCCCTTACAATGAGCAGTTCTTC
CDR3aa: CASSQSPYNEQFF

d_gene: .
v_gene: TRBV9
j_gene: TRBJ2-5
abundance: .
CDR3nt: TGTGCCAGCAGCGCGGACGGTAAAGAGACCCAGTACTTC
CDR3aa: CASSADGKETQYF

d_gene: .
v_gene: TRBV7-4
j_gene: TRBJ1-1
abundance: .
CDR3nt: TGTGCCAGCAGCTTAGATCCAATGCCGAACACTGAAGCTTTCTTT
CDR3aa: CASSLDPMPNTEAFF

d_gene: .
v_gene: TRBV19
j_gene: TRBJ1-1
abundance: .
CDR3nt: TGTGCCAGTATGTCGGCTCAGGGAATGAACACTGAAGCTTTCTTT
CDR3aa: CASMSAQGMNTEAFF

d_gene: .
v_gene: TRBV12-3/TRBV12-4
j_gene: TRBJ2-1
abundance: .
CDR3nt: TGTGCCAGCAGTTCCAGGACCTGGGGATACAATGAGCAGTTCTTC
CDR3aa: CASSSRTWGYNEQFF

d_gene: .
v_gene: TRBV4-1
j_gene: TRBJ2-7
abundance: few
CDR3nt: TGCGCCAGCAGCCAAGTGGGCACCTACGAGCAGTACTTC
CDR3aa: CASSQVGTYEQYF

d_gene: .
v_gene: TRBV2
j_gene: TRBJ2-1
abundance: .
CDR3nt: TGTGCCAGCAGGTTTCAGGGTTTTGAGCAGTTCTTC
CDR3aa: CASRFQGFEQFF

d_gene: TRBD2
v_gene: TRBV28
j_gene: TRBJ2-7
abundance: few
CDR3nt: TGTGCCAGCAGTTCCCGGACTAGCGGGAGATACGAGCAGTACTTC
CDR3aa: CASSSRTSGRYEQYF

d_gene: .
v_gene: TRBV7-6
j_gene: TRBJ2-5
abundance: .
CDR3nt: TGTGCCAGCAGCTTAGCGCAGGCCCCTAGGGAGACCCAGTACTTC
CDR3aa: CASSLAQAPRETQYF

d_gene: TRBD2
v_gene: TRBV20-1
j_gene: TRBJ2-2
abundance: .
CDR3nt: TGCAGTGCTAGAAAACCGGCAGGACTAGCGGGATCTCTTTACACCGGGGAGCTGTTTTTT
CDR3aa: CSARKPAGLAGSLYTGELFF

d_gene: TRBD1
v_gene: TRBV9
j_gene: TRBJ1-2
abundance: .
CDR3nt: TGTGCCAGCAGCGTCGGGACAGGGCAGACCTATGGCTACACCTTC
CDR3aa: CASSVGTGQTYGYTF

d_gene: TRBD2
v_gene: TRBV19
j_gene: TRBJ2-2
abundance: few
CDR3nt: TGTGCCAGTAGTATAGAGCCGGGACTAGCGGAATTAGCGAACACCGGGGAGCTGTTTTTT
CDR3aa: CASSIEPGLAELANTGELFF

d_gene: .
v_gene: TRBV7-2
j_gene: TRBJ1-3
abundance: many
CDR3nt: TGTGCCGAGAGCGGGGAGGGATTCTCTGGAAACACCATATATTTT
CDR3aa: CAESGEGFSGNTIYF

d_gene: .
v_gene: TRBV7-2
j_gene: TRBJ1-1
abundance: many
CDR3nt: TGTGCCAGCAGCAGCCTTGGGTCCATGAACACTGAAGCTTTCTTT
CDR3aa: CASSSLGSMNTEAFF

d_gene: .
v_gene: TRBV6-6
j_gene: TRBJ2-2
abundance: .
CDR3nt: TGTGCCAGCAGTTACGGCTCCAGGATCGCGAACACCGGGGAGCTGTTTTTT
CDR3aa: CASSYGSRIANTGELFF

d_gene: TRBD2
v_gene: TRBV7-9
j_gene: TRBJ2-7
abundance: .
CDR3nt: TGTGCCAGCAGCAGCCGACTAGCGGGGCCCTGGGAGCAGTACTTC
CDR3aa: CASSSRLAGPWEQYF

d_gene: .
v_gene: TRBV7-2
j_gene: TRBJ1-5
abundance: few
CDR3nt: TGTGCCCACCGCCGGGGCCTCATTCAGCCCCAGCATTTT
CDR3aa: CAHRRGLIQPQHF

d_gene: .
v_gene: TRBV7-2
j_gene: TRBJ1-3
abundance: few
CDR3nt: TGTGCCAGCAGCTCTTTTCGGGCTGCAGGAAACACCATATATTTT
CDR3aa: CASSSFRAAGNTIYF

d_gene: TRBD2
v_gene: TRBV27
j_gene: TRBJ2-1
abundance: few
CDR3nt: TGTGCCAGCAGTTTATCTGGGCTAGCGGGCCCCGCCTACAATGAGCAGTTCTTC
CDR3aa: CASSLSGLAGPAYNEQFF

d_gene: .
v_gene: TRBV11-2
j_gene: TRBJ1-2
abundance: many
CDR3nt: TGTGCCAGCAGCTTAGGCAGGAATTTCGCCTATGGCTACACCTTC
CDR3aa: CASSLGRNFAYGYTF

d_gene: TRBD1
v_gene: TRBV5-6
j_gene: TRBJ2-2
abundance: few
CDR3nt: TGTGCCAGCAGCCCTGACAGGGGGCTTATCACCGGGGAGCTGTTTTTT
CDR3aa: CASSPDRGLITGELFF

d_gene: TRBD1
v_gene: TRBV5-5
j_gene: TRBJ1-2
abundance: .
CDR3nt: TGTGCCAGCAGCACCGACCCCGGGACAGGGGGTTATGGCTACACCTTC
CDR3aa: CASSTDPGTGGYGYTF

d_gene: TRBD2
v_gene: TRBV28
j_gene: TRBJ2-7
abundance: .
CDR3nt: TGTGCCAGCAGTTTTATAGCGGGAGCTAACTACGAGCAGTACTTC
CDR3aa: CASSFIAGANYEQYF

d_gene: .
v_gene: TRBV7-2
j_gene: TRBJ1-2
abundance: many
CDR3nt: TGTGCCAGCAGCTTAGTCACTGGGGGGGAATCTGGCTACACCTTC
CDR3aa: CASSLVTGGESGYTF

d_gene: TRBD2
v_gene: TRBV28
j_gene: TRBJ2-3
abundance: .
CDR3nt: TGTGCCAGTGTCTCTAGCGGAACGCAGTATTTT
CDR3aa: CASVSSGTQYF

d_gene: .
v_gene: TRBV7-8
j_gene: TRBJ2-7
abundance: .
CDR3nt: TGTGCCAGCAGCTTAGGATTGGGATCCACCGAGCAGTACTTC
CDR3aa: CASSLGLGSTEQYF

d_gene: TRBD2
v_gene: TRBV7-3
j_gene: TRBJ2-5
abundance: .
CDR3nt: TGTGCCAGCAGCACGTCCCTAGCGGGAGGCCGGGAGACCCAGTACTTC
CDR3aa: CASSTSLAGGRETQYF

d_gene: TRBD1
v_gene: TRBV7-2
j_gene: TRBJ1-2
abundance: many
CDR3nt: TGTGCCAGCAGCTTCTGGACAGGAACCTATGGCTACACCTTC
CDR3aa: CASSFWTGTYGYTF

d_gene: .
v_gene: TRBV5-1
j_gene: TRBJ1-6
abundance: few
CDR3nt: TGCGCCAGCAGCTTGGACAACCCGGGCGATTCACCCCTCCACTTT
CDR3aa: CASSLDNPGDSPLHF

d_gene: TRBD2
v_gene: TRBV20-1
j_gene: TRBJ2-2
abundance: once
CDR3nt: TGCAGTGCTAACGGACTAGCGGGAGTCCCCGGGGAGCTGTTTTTT
CDR3aa: CSANGLAGVPGELFF

d_gene: .
v_gene: TRBV7-6
j_gene: TRBJ2-7
abundance: .
CDR3nt: TGTGCCAGCACCCACGAGGTATTAGCATACGAGCAGTACTTC
CDR3aa: CASTHEVLAYEQYF

d_gene: TRBD1
v_gene: TRBV25-1
j_gene: TRBJ1-6
abundance: .
CDR3nt: TGTGCCAGCAGTCTAGGGGGACAGGAAAGCTCCTATAATTCACCCCTCCACTTT
CDR3aa: CASSLGGQESSYNSPLHF

d_gene: .
v_gene: TRBV7-6
j_gene: TRBJ1-1
abundance: few
CDR3nt: TGTGCCAGCAGCCCCCCCGCGTTCAGGAACACTGAAGCTTTCTTT
CDR3aa: CASSPPAFRNTEAFF